Below are 16 T cell receptor beta chains sequenced from a single sample in a study of radiation and T cells in renal cell carcinoma (dated by TCRdb to 2019 to 2021). Explained via the paper, the time point label denotes: blood 2 weeks post-SBRT. The treatment or condition label here, explained by the study, means: 15 Gy SBRT to primary tumor, nephrectomy 4 weeks later. The receptor library was made with the immunoSEQ multiplex PCR assay. TCRdb took this table from immuneACCESS and kept in-frame rearrangements with V and J called. Such tables lack part of the clones; where checked against another copy, unresolved V genes explain under half of the gap, and the rest is unexplained. In this sample the table shows fewer than 150,000 clones, more than 70% of which occur a single time. Jointly, the top ten make up 5.5% to 6.5% of the sample. Here the sequenced sample was blood, taken from a patient whose treatment included radiotherapy and nephrectomy. The receptors were sampled from a woman aged 65 to 85 with renal cell carcinoma.

The CDR3 reads CASSLAAYYNEQFF. The CDR3, as DNA: TGTGCCAGCAGCTTAGCGGCTTACTACAATGAGCAGTTCTTC. The V call is TRBV11-1, the J call TRBJ2-1, with D unclear. Trimming pared 0 bases from V and 3 bases from J, leaving 6 bases between. Per the germline V gene, CDR1 is SGHAT and CDR2 is FQDESV (reference sequence). The CDR3 spans 14 residues.

The chain links TRBV5-5 to TRBJ1-5; D possibly corresponds to TRBD1 (5 bases). V was trimmed by 0 bases and J by 0 bases, leaving 7 bases between them. The germline V gene encodes CDR1 SGHKS and CDR2 YYEKEE (reference sequence). The CDR3 is 15 amino acids. CDR3 sequence reads: CASSLGQFSNQPQHF. CDR3 in DNA: TGTGCCAGCAGCTTGGGACAGTTTAGCAATCAGCCCCAGCATTTT.

The rearrangement joins TRBV21-1 to TRBJ1-1. TRBV21-1 is reported as a pseudogene. The CDR3 consists of 14 residues. CDR3 amino acids: CASSSPAWVTEAFF. The CDR3 nucleotides are TGTGCCAGCAGCAGTCCCGCATGGGTCACTGAAGCTTTCTTT.

The rearrangement links TRBV7-2 to TRBJ2-7; D might be TRBD1 or TRBD2, each matching 5 bases. Trimming removed 1 base from V and 1 base from J, with 14 bases in between. Germline V CDR1 and CDR2: SGHTA, FQGNSA. The CDR3 is 16 amino acids. The CDR3 sequence: CASSLDSLRGSYEQYF. The CDR3 coding sequence is TGTGCCAGCAGCTTAGACTCGTTGAGGGGTTCCTACGAGCAGTACTTC.

The V call is TRBV5-1, the J call TRBJ1-1; no clear D gene. Trimming took off 3 bases at V and 1 base at J, with 13 bases between the two ends. The CDR3 totals 15 residues. Germline loops: CDR1 SGHRS, CDR2 YFSETQ. The CDR3 region has the DNA TGCGCCAGCAGCTCGGGCCTTTCAGGGAACACTGAAGCTTTCTTT. This gives the protein CASSSGLSGNTEAFF.

This clone occurred once. This chain joins TRBV5-1 and TRBJ1-1, with 8 bases aligning to TRBD1. V dropped 4 bases and J dropped 4; count of bases not matched to a gene: 9. Germline CDR1 SGHRS, CDR2 YFSETQ. This CDR3 has 15 amino acids. CDR3 nucleotides: TGCGCCAGCAGCCTCCGTCCAGGGGGCAGCACTGAAGCTTTCTTT. Protein: CASSLRPGGSTEAFF. Drawing the rest from reference TRBV5-1 and TRBJ1-1, the complete variable domain is KAGVTQTPRYLIKTRGQQVTLSCSPISGHRSVSWYQQTPGQGLQFLFEYFSETQRNKGNFPGRFSGRQFSNSRSEMNVSTLELGDSALYLCASSLRPGGSTEAFFGQGTRLTVV.

The chain carries TRBV4-2 and TRBJ2-1; TRBD2 matches at 9 bases. This CDR3 comprises 16 residues. Trimming took 0 bases from V and 2 from J; bases not matched to a gene: 2. The germline CDR1 and CDR2 sequences are LGHNA and YNFKEQ. CDR3 amino acids: CASSQDRGGAYNEQFF. The CDR3 nucleotides read TGTGCCAGCAGCCAAGATCGCGGGGGGGCCTACAATGAGCAGTTCTTC.

J is TRBJ1-6 and V is TRBV1; the DNA was not compared with TRBD1, the D call given in the table. TRBV1 is termed a pseudogene. The CDR3 consists of 16 residues. The CDR3 DNA is TGCACCAGCAGCGCAGGTCGACAGGGGAGGAATTCACCCCTCCACTTT. It translates to CTSSAGRQGRNSPLHF.

The J gene is TRBJ1-2, the V gene TRBV27, with D perhaps TRBD1 (5 bases). V lost 11 bases and J lost 5, with 30 bases in between. Per germline, CDR1 MNHEY and CDR2 SMNVEV (reference sequence). CDR3 size: 17 residues. CDR3 coding DNA: TGTGCCTCAATGGGCTTCTTCTCCGCGCAGGGCGGGTATGGCTACACCTTC. Translation gives CASMGFFSAQGGYGYTF.

The chain carries TRBV30 and TRBJ2-1, with D perhaps being TRBD1 or TRBD2 (6 bases each). The V and J ends lost 3 bases and 2 bases respectively, with 17 bases between them. This CDR3 region has 16 residues. Germline CDR1 GTSNPN, CDR2 SVGIG (reference sequence). In DNA, the CDR3 is TGTGCCTGGAGCCCCCTGAATGGGGGGCCCTACAATGAGCAGTTCTTC. Its protein is CAWSPLNGGPYNEQFF.

This sequence joins TRBV7-9 and TRBJ1-1, with a possible D match to TRBD1 (6 bases). Germline V lookup: CDR1 SEHNR, CDR2 FQNEAQ (reference sequence). This CDR3 comprises 14 residues. Trimming removed 2 bases at V and 3 bases at J, with 10 bases between. The CDR3 bases are TGTGCCAGCAGCTTACAGGGGTTAGACACTGAAGCTTTCTTT. Translated, it gives CASSLQGLDTEAFF.

V and J are TRBV7-2 and TRBJ1-5; 9 bases fit TRBD1. The CDR3 sequence is 16 residues long. The germline gives CDR1 SGHTA, CDR2 FQGNSA. J lost 5 bases, V lost 3 bases, and 8 bases had no gene match. CDR3 protein: CASSFLPRDRDQPQHF. The CDR3 DNA reads as TGTGCCAGCAGCTTCTTGCCCCGGGACAGGGATCAGCCCCAGCATTTT. Variable domain in full (rest from reference TRBV7-2 and TRBJ1-5): GAGVSQSPSNKVTEKGKDVELRCDPISGHTALYWYRQSLGQGLEFLIYFQGNSAPDKSGLPSDRFSAERTGGSVSTLTIQRTQQEDSAVYLCASSFLPRDRDQPQHFGDGTRLSIL.

The rearrangement links TRBV5-1 to TRBJ1-2; the D gene is possibly TRBD1 (6 bases). The CDR3 sequence is 16 residues long. Trimming pared 0 bases from V and 0 bases from J, leaving 12 bases between. Germline V CDR1 and CDR2: SGHRS, YFSETQ. CDR3 loop: CASSLGTVVTNYGYTF. The CDR3 nucleotides read TGCGCCAGCAGCTTGGGGACAGTGGTTACTAACTATGGCTACACCTTC.

This sequence joins TRBV30 and TRBJ2-7; no definite D call. Germline V gene sequence: CDR1 GTSNPN, CDR2 SVGIG (reference sequence). V was trimmed by 1 base and J by 7 bases, leaving 11 bases between them. The CDR3 consists of 12 residues. Here the CDR3 DNA reads TGTGCCTGGAGTGAGGAGAAACTTGAGCAGTACTTC. Its protein is CAWSEEKLEQYF.

This chain joins TRBV4-3 and TRBJ1-6, with D uncertain. Per the germline V gene, CDR1 is LGHNA and CDR2 is YSLEER. This CDR3 is 13 amino acids long. V lost 4 bases, J lost 7 bases, and 8 bases lay in between. The CDR3 nucleotides are TGCGCCAGCAGCCTCGGACGGAATTCACCCCTCCACTTT. Translated, it gives CASSLGRNSPLHF.

The chain carries TRBV14 and TRBJ2-6; 8 bases fit TRBD1. CDR1 is SGHDN, CDR2 FVKESK, per germline. The CDR3 is made up of 19 amino acids. V lost 6 bases to trimming and J lost 0 bases; unmatched junction nucleotides: 13. The CDR3 DNA reads as TGTGCCAGCAGAAAAGGCGGGCAGGGGGCAATCTCTGGGGCCAACGTCCTGACTTTC. Its protein product is CASRKGGQGAISGANVLTF.